This T cell receptor beta chain stems from a study of OX40 agonist ivuxolimab in advanced cancers. Using immunoSEQ multiplex PCR, the repertoire was profiled, and TCRdb retains in-frame clones only, with some absent. The sample yields about 69,000 clones, 60% to 85% seen once. Germline V gives CDR1 KGHSH, CDR2 LQKENI. Unmatched junction bases numbered 3, after V lost 2 bases and J lost 7 bases. The CDR3 sequence is 13 residues long. The chain links TRBV18 to TRBJ2-7; the match to TRBD1 covers 9 bases. The receptor comes from an adult with an advanced solid tumor such as melanoma, head and neck, liver or kidney cancer. The sample was CD4+ or CD8+ T cells sorted from blood, taken in a trial of the OX40 agonist ivuxolimab. CDR3 bases: TGTGCCAGCTCACCAACAGGGGGCCGGGAGCAGTACTTC. This translates into CASSPTGGREQYF.